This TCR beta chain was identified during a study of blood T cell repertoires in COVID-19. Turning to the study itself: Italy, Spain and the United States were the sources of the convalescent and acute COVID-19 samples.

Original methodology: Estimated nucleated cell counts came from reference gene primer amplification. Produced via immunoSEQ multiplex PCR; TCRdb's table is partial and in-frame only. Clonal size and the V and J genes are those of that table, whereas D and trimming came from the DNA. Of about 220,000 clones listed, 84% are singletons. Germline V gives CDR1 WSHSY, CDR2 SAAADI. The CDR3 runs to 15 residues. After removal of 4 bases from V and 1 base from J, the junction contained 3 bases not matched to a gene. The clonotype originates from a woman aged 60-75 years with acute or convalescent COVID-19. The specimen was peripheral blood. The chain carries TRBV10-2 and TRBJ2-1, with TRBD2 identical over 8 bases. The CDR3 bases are TGCGCCAGCAGTGCGGGGGGGCTATCCTACAATGAGCAGTTCTTC. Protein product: CASSAGGLSYNEQFF.